Detailed here is one T cell receptor beta chain. Its cognate antigen has yet to be identified. No much larger clone is present one base from it, and per-base qualities are unavailable. This entry is derived from a study of Ad26.COV2.S vaccination and SARS-CoV-2 variants (dated by TCRdb to the early 2020s). The study in broad terms: TCRbeta repertoire sequencing served as the tool for gauging how specific and how broad the SARS-CoV-2-reactive T cell receptors were following Ad26.COV2.S vaccination. A total of around 32 samples were included in the TCR-sequenced set, comprising roughly 19 Ad26.COV2.S vaccine recipients, 5 placebo recipients and 8 SARS-CoV-2 convalescent individuals. General conclusions and limits of the study: Comparable non-spike TCR breadth was observed between vaccine and placebo recipients, consistent with only spike being contained in the vaccine. The authors noted that the TCR breadth and depth analyses may have underestimated total T cell responses. After vaccination, substantial breadth of spike-specific CD8+ and CD4+ T cell responses was reported. Ad26.COV2.S recipients had higher spike-specific TCR breadth than placebo recipients (P = 0.0014).

Sample time point, as interpreted from the label and publication: individuals recovered from natural SARS-CoV-2 infection. TCRbeta CDR3 regions were sequenced with the immunoSEQ Assay. After extraction, genomic DNA underwent amplification by bias-controlled multiplex PCR, followed by high-throughput sequencing. Regarding the original processing steps: To quantify the absolute abundance of every unique TCRbeta CDR3 region, sequences were collapsed and filtered. T cell fraction was estimated by normalizing TCRbeta template counts to usable DNA, with usable DNA measured through amplification of reference genes found in all nucleated cells. Repertoire TCRs were annotated as SARS-CoV-2-specific when V gene, CDR3 amino acid sequence and J gene were exactly matched to a known reactive TCR set. The reference SARS-CoV-2 TCR set was obtained from MIRA and was filtered for enrichment in COVID-19-positive ImmuneCODE repertoires, whereby public or cross-reactive TCRs were removed. Using the MIRA antigens, annotated TCRs were further analysed by specific ORF or by position within an ORF. Breadth was defined as annotated unique rearrangements over total unique productive rearrangements; depth was the summed frequency of those rearrangements. TCR breadth was compared between groups using two-sided Wilcoxon rank-sum tests. TCRdb stores this immuneACCESS table with in-frame sequences only. Part of the clones is absent; in the studies checked, under half of the shortfall reflects unresolved V genes, and no reason is known for the rest. V and J calls and clone size follow that table, whereas D and trimming were derived from the DNA. Counted in this sample were about 180,000 clones; roughly 87% of them appeared once. 5% to 6.5% of the sample rests with the top ten.

Trimming costs V 4 bases and J 1 base, and their ends lie 8 bases apart. The CDR3 runs 14 residues from the cysteine to the phenylalanine. Only the CDR3 part of the read is kept: 42 bases, read in frame from the first base. CDR1 and CDR2, looked up from the germline V gene, are SNHLY and FYNNEI. The receptor comes from a human donor who had recovered from COVID-19. Here the chain combines TRBV2 and TRBJ2-1; the D segment cannot be called with confidence. The starting material was peripheral blood, obtained after recovery from COVID-19. Here is the DNA: TGTGCCAGCAGTGTGACCCCATCCTACAATGAGCAGTTCTTC. This encodes CASSVTPSYNEQFF.